This T cell receptor (beta chain) was observed in a study of early T cells in non-severe SARS-CoV-2 infection. Study-level information: Sequencing was performed on bulk RNA from unsorted whole blood, leaving chains unpaired.

CDR1 and CDR2 (germline): SGHAT, FQNNGV. J gave up 0 bases and V 4 bases, and 8 bases lay outside the gene matches. This CDR3 is built from 18 residues. Unique molecular identifiers (one per individual cDNA molecule) were attached. TCRdb independently ran MiXCR on the 5' RACE reads; one entry per CDR3 protein. The sample has 35,000 to 50,000 distinct CDR3 sequences; roughly 6% are singletons. This clonotype was observed many times. The chain carries TRBV11-2 and TRBJ2-6; the match to TRBD1 covers 8 bases. The origin of this receptor is an adult who was a healthcare worker with PCR-confirmed SARS-CoV-2 infection or an uninfected control (not recorded which). Material for sequencing was whole blood. The CDR3: CASSSPGTGFSGANVLTF. Here the CDR3 DNA reads TGTGCCAGCAGCTCTCCCGGGACAGGATTCTCTGGGGCCAACGTCCTGACTTTC.